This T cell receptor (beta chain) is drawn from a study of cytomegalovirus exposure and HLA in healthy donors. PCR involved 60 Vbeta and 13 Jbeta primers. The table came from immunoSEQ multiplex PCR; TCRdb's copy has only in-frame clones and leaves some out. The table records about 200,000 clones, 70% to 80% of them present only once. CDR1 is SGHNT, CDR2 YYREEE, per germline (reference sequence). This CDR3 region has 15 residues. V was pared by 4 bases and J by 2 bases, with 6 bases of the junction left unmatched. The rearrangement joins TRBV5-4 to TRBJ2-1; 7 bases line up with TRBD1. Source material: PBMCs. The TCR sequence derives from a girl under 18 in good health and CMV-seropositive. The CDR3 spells CASSIDRATYNEQFF. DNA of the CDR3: TGTGCCAGCAGCATAGACAGGGCCACCTACAATGAGCAGTTCTTC. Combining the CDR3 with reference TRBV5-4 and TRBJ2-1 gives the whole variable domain ETGVTQSPTHLIKTRGQQVTLRCSSQSGHNTVSWYQQALGQGPQFIFQYYREEENGRGNFPPRFSGLQFPNYSSELNVNALELDDSALYLCASSIDRATYNEQFFGPGTRLTVL.